Included here is one T cell receptor (beta chain) sequence, with context. Here immunoSEQ multiplex PCR was the method, and the copy in TCRdb shows in-frame clones only, minus some. The table includes more than 150,000 clones, 70% to 85% detected once. The entry originates in a study of blood T cell repertoires in COVID-19. Trimming at V came to 0 bases and at J to 0 bases, leaving 7 bases not matched to a gene. The CDR3 consists of 17 residues. Per the germline V gene, CDR1 is ENHRY and CDR2 is SYGVKD. The sequencing input was peripheral blood. The chain couples TRBV10-3 to TRBJ2-7; TRBD1 matches at 8 bases. This clonotype originated in a woman older than 75 with acute or convalescent COVID-19. The CDR3 sequence is CAISESRQGLNSYEQYF. The CDR3 DNA sequence: TGTGCCATCAGTGAGTCTAGACAGGGGTTAAACTCCTACGAGCAGTACTTC.